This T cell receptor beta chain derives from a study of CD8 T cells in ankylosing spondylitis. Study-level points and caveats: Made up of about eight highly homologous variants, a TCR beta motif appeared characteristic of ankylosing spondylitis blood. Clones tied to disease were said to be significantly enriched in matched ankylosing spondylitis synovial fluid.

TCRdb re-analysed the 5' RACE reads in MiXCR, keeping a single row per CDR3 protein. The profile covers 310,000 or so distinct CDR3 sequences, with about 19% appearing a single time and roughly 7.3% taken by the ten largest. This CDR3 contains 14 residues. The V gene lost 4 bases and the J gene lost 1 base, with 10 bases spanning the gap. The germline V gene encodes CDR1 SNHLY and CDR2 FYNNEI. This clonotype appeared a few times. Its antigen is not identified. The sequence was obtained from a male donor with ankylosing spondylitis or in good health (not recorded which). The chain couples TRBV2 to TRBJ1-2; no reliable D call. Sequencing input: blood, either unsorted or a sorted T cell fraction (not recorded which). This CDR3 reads CASSGLDNNYGYTF. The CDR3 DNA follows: TGTGCCAGCAGTGGCCTAGACAATAACTATGGCTACACCTTC.